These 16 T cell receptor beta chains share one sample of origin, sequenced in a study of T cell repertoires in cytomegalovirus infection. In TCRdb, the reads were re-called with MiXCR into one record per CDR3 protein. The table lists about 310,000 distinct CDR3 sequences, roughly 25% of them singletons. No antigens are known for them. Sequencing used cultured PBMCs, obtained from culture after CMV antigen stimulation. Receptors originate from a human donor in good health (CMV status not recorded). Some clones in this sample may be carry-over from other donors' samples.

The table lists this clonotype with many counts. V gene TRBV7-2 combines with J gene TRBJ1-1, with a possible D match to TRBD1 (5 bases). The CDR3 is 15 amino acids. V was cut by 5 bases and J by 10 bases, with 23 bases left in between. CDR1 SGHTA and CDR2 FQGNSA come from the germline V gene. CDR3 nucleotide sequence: TGTGCCAGCAGCCGGGAACCGGGGCCATTCGGGGTAGCTTTCTTT. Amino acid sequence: CASSREPGPFGVAFF.

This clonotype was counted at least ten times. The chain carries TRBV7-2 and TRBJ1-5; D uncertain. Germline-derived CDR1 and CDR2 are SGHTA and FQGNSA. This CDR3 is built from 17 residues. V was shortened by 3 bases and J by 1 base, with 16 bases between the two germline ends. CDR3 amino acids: CASSFDQSGGSNQPQHF. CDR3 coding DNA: TGTGCCAGCAGCTTCGACCAATCGGGTGGGAGCAATCAGCCCCAGCATTTT.

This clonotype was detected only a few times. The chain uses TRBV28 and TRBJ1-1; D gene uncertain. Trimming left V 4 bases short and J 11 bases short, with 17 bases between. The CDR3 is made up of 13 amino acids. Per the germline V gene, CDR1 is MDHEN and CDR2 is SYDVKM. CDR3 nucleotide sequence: TGTGCCAGCAGTTCGCCGGGTCAACTACCGGCTTTCTTT. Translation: CASSSPGQLPAFF.

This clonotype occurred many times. CDR3: CASSLGASGSRETQYF. CDR3 DNA: TGTGCCAGCAGCTTAGGGGCTAGCGGGAGTCGAGAGACCCAGTACTTC. This chain uses TRBV11-2 with TRBJ2-5; TRBD2 aligns across 10 bases. The CDR3 is 16 amino acids. J was trimmed by 4 bases and V by 1 base; bases with no gene match: 6. Germline lookup yields CDR1 SGHAT and CDR2 FQNNGV.

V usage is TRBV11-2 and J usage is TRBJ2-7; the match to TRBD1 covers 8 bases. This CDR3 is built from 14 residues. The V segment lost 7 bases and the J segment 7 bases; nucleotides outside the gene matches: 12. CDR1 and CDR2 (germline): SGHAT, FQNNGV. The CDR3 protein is CASTPPGTGSEQYF. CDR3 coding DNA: TGTGCCAGCACCCCCCCGGGGACAGGCTCGGAGCAGTACTTC. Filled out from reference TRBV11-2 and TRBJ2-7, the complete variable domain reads EAGVAQSPRYKIIEKRQSVAFWCNPISGHATLYWYQQILGQGPKLLIQFQNNGVVDDSQLPKDRFSAERLKGVDSTLKIQPAKLEDSAVYLCASTPPGTGSEQYFGPGTRLTVT.

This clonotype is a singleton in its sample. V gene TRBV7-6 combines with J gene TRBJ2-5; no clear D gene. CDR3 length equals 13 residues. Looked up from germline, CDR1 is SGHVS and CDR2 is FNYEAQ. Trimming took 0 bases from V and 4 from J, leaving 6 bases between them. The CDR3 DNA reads TGTGCCAGCAGCTTAGCTCCAGGAGAGACCCAGTACTTC. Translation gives CASSLAPGETQYF.

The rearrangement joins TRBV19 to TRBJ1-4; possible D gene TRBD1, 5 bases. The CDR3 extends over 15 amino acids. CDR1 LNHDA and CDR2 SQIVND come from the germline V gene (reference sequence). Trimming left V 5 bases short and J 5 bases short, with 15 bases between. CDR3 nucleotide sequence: TGTGCCAGTAGTCATCGACAGAGGGGAAATGAAAAACTGTTTTTT. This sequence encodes CASSHRQRGNEKLFF.

CDR3 amino acids: CASETRTSVPLWRETQYF. The DNA of the CDR3 is TGTGCCAGCGAGACCAGGACTAGCGTCCCACTTTGGCGGGAGACCCAGTACTTC. This chain connects TRBV6-2 or TRBV6-3 to TRBJ2-5, with 9 bases lining up with TRBD2. The CDR3 contains 18 residues. V lost 8 bases, J lost 5 bases, and 21 bases stayed unmatched. Germline V gene lookup returns CDR1 MNHEY and CDR2 SVGEGT.

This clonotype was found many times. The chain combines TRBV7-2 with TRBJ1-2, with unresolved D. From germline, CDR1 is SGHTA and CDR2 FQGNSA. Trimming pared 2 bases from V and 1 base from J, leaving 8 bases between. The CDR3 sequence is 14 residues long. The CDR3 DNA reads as TGTGCCAGCAGCTTATACGGGGTTAACTATGGCTACACCTTC. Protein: CASSLYGVNYGYTF.

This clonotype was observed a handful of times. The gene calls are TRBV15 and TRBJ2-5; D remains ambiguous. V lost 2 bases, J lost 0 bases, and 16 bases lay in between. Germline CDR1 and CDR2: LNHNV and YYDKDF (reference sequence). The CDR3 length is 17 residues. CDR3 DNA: TGTGCCACCAGCAGATACGCCTCGATGGGATACCAAGAGACCCAGTACTTC. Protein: CATSRYASMGYQETQYF.

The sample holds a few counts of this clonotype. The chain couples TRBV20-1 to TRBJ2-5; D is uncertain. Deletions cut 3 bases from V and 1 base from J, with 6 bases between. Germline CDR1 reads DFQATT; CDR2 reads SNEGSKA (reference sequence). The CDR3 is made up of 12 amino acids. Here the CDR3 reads CSARLAQETQYF. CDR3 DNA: TGCAGTGCTAGGTTGGCCCAAGAGACCCAGTACTTC.

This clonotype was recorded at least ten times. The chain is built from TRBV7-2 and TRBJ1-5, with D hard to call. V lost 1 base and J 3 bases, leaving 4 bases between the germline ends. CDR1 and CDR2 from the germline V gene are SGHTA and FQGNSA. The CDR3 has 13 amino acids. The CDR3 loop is CASSLEANQPQHF. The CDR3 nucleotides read TGTGCCAGCAGCTTAGAGGCCAATCAGCCCCAGCATTTT.

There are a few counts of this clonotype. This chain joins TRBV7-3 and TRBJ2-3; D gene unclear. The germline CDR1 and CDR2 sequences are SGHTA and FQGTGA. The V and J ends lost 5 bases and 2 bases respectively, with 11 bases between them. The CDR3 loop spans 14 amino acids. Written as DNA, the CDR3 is TGTGCCAGCAGCCCCACCATGAACACAGATACGCAGTATTTT. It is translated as CASSPTMNTDTQYF.

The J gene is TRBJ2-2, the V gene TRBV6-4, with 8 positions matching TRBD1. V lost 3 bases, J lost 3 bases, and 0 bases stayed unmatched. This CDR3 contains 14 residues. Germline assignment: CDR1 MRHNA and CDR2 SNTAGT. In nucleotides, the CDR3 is TGTGCCAGCAGTGAACAGGGGGACACCGGGGAGCTGTTTTTT. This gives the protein CASSEQGDTGELFF.

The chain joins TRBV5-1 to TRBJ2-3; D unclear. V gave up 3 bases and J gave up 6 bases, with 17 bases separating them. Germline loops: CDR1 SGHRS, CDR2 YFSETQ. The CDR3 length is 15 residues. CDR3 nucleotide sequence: TGCGCCAGCAGCTCCCGGACCCCTTCGGCGGATACGCAGTATTTT. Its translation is CASSSRTPSADTQYF.

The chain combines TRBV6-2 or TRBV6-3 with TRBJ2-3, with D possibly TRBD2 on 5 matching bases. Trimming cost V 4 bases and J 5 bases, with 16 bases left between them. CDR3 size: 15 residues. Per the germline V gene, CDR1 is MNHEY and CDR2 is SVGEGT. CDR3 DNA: TGTGCCAGCAGTTGGAATCCACTGGCGGGAGATACGCAGTATTTT. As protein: CASSWNPLAGDTQYF.